The 30 T cell receptor beta chains below all came from one sample that was sequenced in a study of CD8 T cells in Susac syndrome. Reverse transcription of roughly 0.5 to 1 ug RNA was performed with random hexamers. TCRdb re-derived calls from the immunoSEQ multiplex PCR reads in MiXCR, one entry per CDR3 protein. The sample lists just under 95,000 distinct CDR3 sequences; 85% to 95% were seen once. Sequences were obtained from CD4+ T cells from PBMCs. Source of these receptors: a human donor with Susac syndrome.

The genes are TRBV27 and TRBJ1-2, with 9 bases lining up with TRBD1. The CDR3 has 15 residues. V lost 6 bases to trimming and J lost 8 bases; unmatched junction nucleotides: 13. Looked up from germline, CDR1 is MNHEY and CDR2 is SMNVEV (reference sequence). Here the CDR3 reads CASRRPGQGVTGYTF. DNA of the CDR3: TGTGCCAGCAGACGACCGGGACAGGGTGTTACAGGCTACACCTTC.

The chain's CDR3 is CASSLVSGRQDHYGYTF. The CDR3, as DNA: TGTGCCAGCAGCTTAGTATCGGGACGACAGGACCACTATGGCTACACCTTC. J is TRBJ1-2 and V is TRBV7-9; D possibly corresponds to TRBD1 (6 bases). The CDR3 is made up of 17 amino acids. Germline CDR1 reads SEHNR; CDR2 reads FQNEAQ (reference sequence). Trimming stripped 1 base from V and 3 bases from J, with 18 bases between.

J is TRBJ1-2 and V is TRBV30; weak D call: TRBD1 (5 bases). Germline CDR1 GTSNPN, CDR2 SVGIG (reference sequence). This CDR3 contains 16 residues. Trimming left V 6 bases short and J 0 bases short, with 20 bases between. The CDR3 nucleotides are TGTGCCTGCGGAATAGGGGTGGAGTGGTCTAACTATGGCTACACCTTC. It specifies CACGIGVEWSNYGYTF.

The chain has TRBV14 and TRBJ1-2; D is possibly TRBD1 (5 bases). The CDR3 consists of 14 residues. Trimming took off 1 base at V and 4 bases at J, with 10 bases between the two ends. Per the germline V gene, CDR1 is SGHDN and CDR2 is FVKESK. Here the CDR3 DNA reads TGTGCCAGCAGCCAAGGGGGGGGACCCTATGGCTACACCTTC. Its translation is CASSQGGGPYGYTF.

V is TRBV25-1 and J is TRBJ2-5, with a possible D match to TRBD2 (6 bases). The ends were cut back, 1 base at V and 10 bases at J, with 16 bases in the middle. Germline CDR1 is MGHDK and CDR2 is SYGVNS. The CDR3 has 14 amino acids. The DNA for the CDR3 is TGTGCCAGCAGTGAATCCGGGGGTGCGACGGACCAGTACTTC. This encodes CASSESGGATDQYF.

The chain carries TRBV3-1 and TRBJ2-1, with 8 nucleotides matching TRBD1. With 4 bases clipped from V and 8 bases from J, the junction kept 4 bases outside the gene matches. Germline V gene lookup returns CDR1 LGHDT and CDR2 YNNKEL (reference sequence). The CDR3 runs to 13 residues. CDR3 residues: CASSRGQGHEQFF. The CDR3 bases are TGTGCCAGCAGCCGCGGACAGGGACATGAGCAGTTCTTC.

For the CDR3, the DNA is TGCAGTGCTAGTCGTCGCACAGATACGCAGTATTTT. Amino acid sequence: CSASRRTDTQYF. The J gene is TRBJ2-3, the V gene TRBV20-1; D is undetermined. The CDR3 consists of 12 residues. The V gene's germline CDR1 is DFQATT and CDR2 SNEGSKA (reference sequence). V was pared by 3 bases and J by 1 base, with 5 bases between.

The chain carries TRBV7-8 and TRBJ2-1; the D is unclear. V was clipped by 1 base and J by 4 bases, with 5 bases between them. CDR3 size: 13 residues. The V gene's germline CDR1 is SGHVS and CDR2 FQNEAQ. The CDR3 sequence is CASSLGSYNEQFF. The CDR3 DNA is TGTGCCAGCAGCTTAGGATCTTACAATGAGCAGTTCTTC.

J is TRBJ2-1 and V is TRBV29-1, with TRBD2 matching 9 bases. This CDR3 region has 21 residues. The J segment lost 5 bases and the V segment lost 4 bases, leaving 27 bases of the junction unmatched. Germline V gene sequence: CDR1 SQVTM, CDR2 ANQGSEA. Written as DNA, the CDR3 is TGCAGCGTTGTTGCGAACAGGGTCAGCGGGGGGCCCTCCTTTAGGCACAATGAGCAGTTCTTC. Protein sequence: CSVVANRVSGGPSFRHNEQFF.

J is TRBJ1-1 and V is TRBV12-3 or TRBV12-4; a weak D match, TRBD1 (6 bases). The CDR3 length is 13 residues. V lost 6 bases, J lost 5 bases, and 13 bases lay in between. The CDR3 loop is CASRGTGPTEAFF. The DNA of the CDR3 is TGTGCCAGCAGAGGAACAGGGCCAACTGAAGCTTTCTTT.

CDR3 sequence (DNA): TGCAGTGCTAGAGGAGGACCGCGCCCTAACTATGGCTACACCTTC. This sequence encodes CSARGGPRPNYGYTF. The V and J genes are TRBV20-1 and TRBJ1-2; no clear D gene. CDR1 is DFQATT, CDR2 SNEGSKA, per germline (reference sequence). V dropped 1 base and J dropped 0 bases, with 12 bases sitting between them. The CDR3 loop spans 15 amino acids.

As DNA, the CDR3 is TGTGCCACCGGCACGGATGAGCAGTACTTC. It specifies CATGTDEQYF. The V call is TRBV19, the J call TRBJ2-7, with D uncertain. From germline, CDR1 is LNHDA and CDR2 SQIVND (reference sequence). CDR3 length equals 10 residues. The ends were cut back, 10 bases at V and 7 bases at J, with 11 bases in the middle.

The rearrangement links TRBV28 to TRBJ1-2; D gene uncertain. The ends were cut back, 3 bases at V and 7 bases at J, with 6 bases in the middle. The germline V gene has CDR1 MDHEN and CDR2 SYDVKM. This CDR3 comprises 11 residues. The CDR3 DNA follows: TGTGCCAGCAGTTTCGGCACTGGCTACACCTTC. Protein product: CASSFGTGYTF.

This rearrangement joins TRBV7-8 to TRBJ1-6; 7 bases fit TRBD1. This CDR3 has 17 amino acids. Germline-derived CDR1 and CDR2 are SGHVS and FQNEAQ. Germline trimming cut 5 bases from V and 1 base from J; bases unmatched to any gene: 8. The CDR3 region is CASSIRPGGSYNSPLHF. The CDR3 coding sequence is TGTGCCAGCAGCATACGCCCAGGGGGATCCTATAATTCACCCCTCCACTTT.

The chain uses TRBV20-1 and TRBJ2-7; no definite D call. Germline V CDR1 and CDR2: DFQATT, SNEGSKA (reference sequence). CDR3 length: 14 amino acids. Deletions cut 0 bases from V and 0 bases from J, with 9 bases between. Here the CDR3 DNA reads TGCAGTGCTAGAGATAAGGTCAACTCCTACGAGCAGTACTTC. It encodes CSARDKVNSYEQYF.

V gene TRBV5-1 combines with J gene TRBJ2-5; 8 bases are shared with TRBD2. The CDR3 covers 14 residues. V shed 5 bases and J 5 bases; nucleotides not matched to a gene: 8. Germline-derived CDR1 and CDR2 are SGHRS and YFSETQ. The CDR3 nucleotides are TGCGCCAGCAGGTCCGGGACTAGTGTGGAGACCCAGTACTTC. Translation gives CASRSGTSVETQYF. The full variable domain, its missing parts supplied by reference TRBV5-1 and TRBJ2-5, is KAGVTQTPRYLIKTRGQQVTLSCSPISGHRSVSWYQQTPGQGLQFLFEYFSETQRNKGNFPGRFSGRQFSNSRSEMNVSTLELGDSALYLCASRSGTSVETQYFGPGTRLLVL.

V usage is TRBV10-2 and J usage is TRBJ2-2; no firm D call. Trimming cost V 6 bases and J 4 bases, with 3 bases left between them. The CDR3 length is 11 residues. Germline CDR1 reads WSHSY; CDR2 reads SAAADI. CDR3 region: CASRITGELFF. The CDR3, as DNA: TGCGCCAGCAGGATCACCGGGGAGCTGTTTTTT.

This chain joins TRBV12-3 or TRBV12-4 and TRBJ1-2; D unresolved. V shed 3 bases and J shed 4 bases, with 9 bases lying between them. There are 13 residues in the CDR3. The CDR3 spells CASSLPTAYGYTF. Written as DNA, the CDR3 is TGTGCCAGCAGTTTGCCTACAGCCTATGGCTACACCTTC.

The chain combines TRBV6-1 with TRBJ1-3; weak D call: TRBD1 (5 bases). Trimming cost V 0 bases and J 1 base, with 10 bases left between them. Per the germline V gene, CDR1 is MNHNS and CDR2 is SASEGT. The CDR3 is 16 residues long. The CDR3 spells CASSEAARESGNTIYF. CDR3 nucleotides: TGTGCCAGCAGTGAAGCTGCCAGGGAATCTGGAAACACCATATATTTT.

This CDR3 reads CASSPNRGTDTQYF. The CDR3 coding sequence is TGTGCCAGCAGTCCCAACAGGGGCACAGATACGCAGTATTTT. This rearrangement joins TRBV12-3 or TRBV12-4 to TRBJ2-3, with a weak D call TRBD1 (6 bases). Trimming removed 5 bases from V and 1 base from J, with 10 bases in between. This CDR3 spans 14 amino acids.

The CDR3 sequence: CASSPQVGEAFF. CDR3 DNA sequence: TGTGCCAGTAGTCCGCAAGTAGGTGAAGCTTTCTTT. The J gene is TRBJ1-1, the V gene TRBV19; unclear D gene. The germline CDR1 and CDR2 sequences are LNHDA and SQIVND (reference sequence). The CDR3 has 12 residues. With 5 bases removed from V and 7 bases from J, the gap between germline ends came to 11 bases. The full variable domain, with the rest looked up from reference TRBV19 and TRBJ1-1, is DGGITQSPKYLFRKEGQNVTLSCEQNLNHDAMYWYRQDPGQGLRLIYYSQIVNDFQKGDIAEGYSVSREKKESFPLTVTSAQKNPTAFYLCASSPQVGEAFFGQGTRLTVV.

The chain uses TRBV9 and TRBJ2-3; weak D call: TRBD1 (6 bases). The CDR3 extends over 14 amino acids. CDR1 and CDR2 (germline): SGDLS, YYNGEE. V gave up 2 bases and J gave up 5 bases, with 12 bases separating them. The CDR3 region is CASSVGQRRDTQYF. The CDR3 DNA follows: TGTGCCAGCAGCGTCGGACAGCGTAGAGATACGCAGTATTTT.

This chain connects TRBV2 to TRBJ2-2; a weak D match, TRBD1 (6 bases). CDR3 length: 14 amino acids. Per the germline V gene, CDR1 is SNHLY and CDR2 is FYNNEI. V lost 6 bases to trimming and J lost 4 bases, with 12 bases between them. The chain's CDR3 is CASREQGGTGELFF. CDR3 coding DNA: TGTGCCAGCAGGGAACAGGGTGGCACCGGGGAGCTGTTTTTT.

The V and J genes are TRBV5-1 and TRBJ1-6; 9 nucleotides agree with TRBD1. The CDR3 has 15 residues. Germline V gives CDR1 SGHRS, CDR2 YFSETQ. With 4 bases clipped from V and 9 bases from J, the junction kept 8 bases outside the gene matches. CDR3 residues: CASSTGQGESSPLHF. In nucleotides, the CDR3 is TGCGCCAGCAGCACGGGACAGGGAGAGAGTTCACCCCTCCACTTT.

The chain links TRBV19 to TRBJ2-7, with 10 bases identical to TRBD1. This CDR3 comprises 16 residues. V trimming: 5 bases; J trimming: 2 bases; junction bases outside the gene matches: 9. CDR1 and CDR2 from the germline V gene are LNHDA and SQIVND (reference sequence). CDR3 sequence reads: CASSVGTGAQTYEQYF. The CDR3 coding sequence is TGTGCCAGTAGTGTTGGGACAGGGGCGCAGACCTACGAGCAGTACTTC.

The chain carries TRBV12-3 or TRBV12-4 and TRBJ1-5; D remains ambiguous. CDR3 size: 16 residues. Trimming took off 3 bases at V and 4 bases at J, with 16 bases between the two ends. CDR3 coding DNA: TGTGCCAGCAGTTTCGTTCGGGCGGATGGGAATCAGCCCCAGCATTTT. Protein sequence: CASSFVRADGNQPQHF.

This chain connects TRBV10-3 to TRBJ1-6, with 7 bases matching TRBD1. With 6 bases clipped from V and 5 bases from J, the junction kept 4 bases outside the gene matches. Per germline, CDR1 ENHRY and CDR2 SYGVKD. This CDR3 comprises 14 residues. The CDR3 loop is CAISGDSNNSPLHF. CDR3 DNA sequence: TGTGCCATCAGCGGGGACAGTAATAATTCACCCCTCCACTTT.

This clonotype was detected once. This chain uses TRBV4-3 with TRBJ2-3; weak D call: TRBD2 (6 bases). There are 16 residues in the CDR3. Germline V gives CDR1 LGHNA, CDR2 YSLEER. Trimming removed 0 bases from V and 5 bases from J, with 15 bases in between. The CDR3 here is CASSQEPPPGEDTQYF. For the CDR3, the DNA is TGCGCCAGCAGCCAAGAACCCCCTCCGGGGGAAGATACGCAGTATTTT.

The rearrangement joins TRBV6-5 to TRBJ2-5, with D unresolved. This CDR3 spans 16 amino acids. V lost 0 bases to trimming and J lost 1 base, with 12 bases between them. The germline gives CDR1 MNHEY, CDR2 SVGAGI. CDR3: CASSYSLVRAQETQYF. In DNA, the CDR3 is TGTGCCAGCAGTTACTCGCTTGTACGGGCCCAAGAGACCCAGTACTTC.

The chain carries TRBV30 and TRBJ2-4; no definite D call. Trimming pared 8 bases from V and 0 bases from J, leaving 5 bases between. Germline V gene data show CDR1 as GTSNPN and CDR2 as SVGIG (reference sequence). This CDR3 has 11 amino acids. The CDR3 reads CASSAKNIQYF. The CDR3 nucleotides read TGTGCCAGTTCAGCCAAAAACATTCAGTACTTC.